This TCR beta chain was retrieved from a study of blood T cell repertoires in COVID-19. The wider study: The origin of the acute and convalescent COVID-19 samples was the United States, Italy and Spain.

Assay: immunoSEQ multiplex PCR; the TCRdb copy retains only in-frame clones and omits some. Seen here are some 83,000 clones, about 85% observed once, and the top ten hold approximately 5.8%. CDR3 size: 15 residues. Per germline, CDR1 MNHEY and CDR2 SVGEGT. Between the trimmed V and J ends, which lost 6 bases and 1 base, there was a span of 13 bases. The origin of this receptor is a man in his 60s with active or convalescent COVID-19. This chain joins TRBV6-2 or TRBV6-3 and TRBJ1-5; tentative D call: TRBD1 (5 bases). The sequenced sample was peripheral blood. In nucleotides, the CDR3 is TGTGCCAGCAGCCCCGGGGGGATCAGCAATCAGCCCCAGCATTTT. This codes for CASSPGGISNQPQHF.